This is a list of T cell receptor beta chains from one sample in a study of Tregs in tolerant kidney transplant recipients. Profiled with immunoSEQ multiplex PCR; TCRdb holds only in-frame clones, not every one. The sample holds about 240,000 clones, 65% to 85% seen once. Sequenced input: CD4+ T cells from blood. These receptors were obtained from a human donor in good health. Each CDR3 is given with its conserved first and last residue. A D gene is named only where the DNA matches it firmly. A row's size may be missing; if present it is once, few, many or a size class.

- TRBJ1-6 TRBV21-1 18 - CASSKERGWGLGNSPLHF -
TRBD1 TRBJ2-2 TRBV7-6 16 - CASNVGTGRNTGELFF TGTGCCAGCAATGTTGGGACAGGGCGTAACACCGGGGAGCTGTTTTTT
- TRBJ1-2 TRBV6-6 16 few CASSYSSRGPNYGYTF TGTGCCAGCAGTTACTCCTCGAGGGGACCTAACTATGGCTACACCTTC
- TRBJ2-2 TRBV5-5 13 - CASSLGITGELFF TGTGCCAGCAGCTTGGGGATCACCGGGGAGCTGTTTTTT
- TRBJ2-2 TRBV30 13 - CAWGGHITGELFF TGTGCCTGGGGAGGACACATCACCGGGGAGCTGTTTTTT
- TRBJ2-6 TRBV30 16 - CAWVGPLQAGANVLTF TGTGCCTGGGTAGGGCCCCTCCAAGCTGGGGCCAACGTCCTGACTTTC
- TRBJ2-7 TRBV2 13 - CASRRDGTYEQYF TGTGCCAGCAGGCGGGACGGTACCTACGAGCAGTACTTC
- TRBJ1-1 TRBV6-5 14 - CASKKDRSPFEAFF TGTGCCAGCAAAAAAGACAGGTCCCCATTTGAAGCTTTCTTT
- TRBJ1-1 TRBV11-3 13 - CASSLGMNTEAFF TGTGCCAGCAGCCTGGGGATGAACACTGAAGCTTTCTTT
- TRBJ1-1 TRBV19 16 - CASSMRQTTMNTEAFF TGTGCCAGTAGTATGAGACAGACGACGATGAACACTGAAGCTTTCTTT
- TRBJ2-4 TRBV7-8 15 - CASSPRGVAKNIQYF TGTGCCAGCAGCCCGAGAGGGGTAGCCAAAAACATTCAGTACTTC
- TRBJ2-6 TRBV19 17 - CASSIASGAVGANVLTF TGTGCCAGTAGTATCGCCTCGGGGGCAGTTGGGGCCAACGTCCTGACTTTC
- TRBJ1-5 TRBV2 13 - CASSGQGYQPQHF TGTGCCAGCAGTGGGCAGGGATATCAGCCCCAGCATTTT
- TRBJ2-7 TRBV1 13 - CTSSHGCFYEQYF TGCACCAGCAGCCACGGTTGTTTCTACGAGCAGTACTTC
- TRBJ2-5 TRBV5-1 14 - CASSLDKYQETQYF TGCGCCAGCAGCTTGGACAAGTACCAAGAGACCCAGTACTTC
- TRBJ2-7 TRBV7-8 14 - CASSLPSAGARQYF TGTGCCAGCAGCCTCCCCTCGGCAGGGGCCAGGCAGTACTTC